The 16 T cell receptor beta chains reported below all come from one sample, sequenced in a study of blood T cell repertoires in COVID-19 (dated by TCRdb to the early 2020s). Library preparation used the immunoSEQ multiplex PCR assay. The clones in this table, taken by TCRdb from immuneACCESS, are in-frame only. Not every clone is retained; where verified, under half of the shortfall comes from an unresolved V gene, and the cause of the rest is unknown. In all, the sample holds 300,000 to 500,000 clones, and approximately 90% of those were seen once. Of the sample, around 0.97% falls within the top ten clones. What was sequenced was PBMCs or T cells enriched from blood (not recorded which). The receptors originated from a woman aged 25 to 45 with acute COVID-19.

The chain joins TRBV7-3 to TRBJ2-6, with TRBD2 identical over 7 bases. The CDR3 extends over 16 amino acids. Germline V gene data show CDR1 as SGHTA and CDR2 as FQGTGA. V was pared by 1 base and J by 1 base, with 1 base of the junction left unmatched. For the CDR3, the DNA is TGTGCCAGCAGCTTAAAGGGAGGGTCTGGGGCCAACGTCCTGACTTTC. Translated: CASSLKGGSGANVLTF.

V usage is TRBV5-1 and J usage is TRBJ2-3, with TRBD1 matching over 10 bases. V trimming: 2 bases; J trimming: 3 bases; junction bases outside the gene matches: 9. This CDR3 region has 17 residues. Germline V gene data show CDR1 as SGHRS and CDR2 as YFSETQ. Written as DNA, the CDR3 is TGCGCCAGCAGCTTAGTAGTGACAGGGGGCCGGACAGATACGCAGTATTTT. It codes for CASSLVVTGGRTDTQYF.

This clone has a single count. The V call is TRBV7-3, the J call TRBJ1-1; no clear D. Germline V gives CDR1 SGHTA, CDR2 FQGTGA. Trimming stripped 2 bases from V and 1 base from J, with 8 bases between. This CDR3 has 14 amino acids. Here the CDR3 reads CASSLYSGNTEAFF. CDR3 nucleotides: TGTGCCAGCAGCTTATATTCCGGGAACACTGAAGCTTTCTTT. The full variable domain, with the rest looked up from reference TRBV7-3 and TRBJ1-1, is GAGVSQTPSNKVTEKGKYVELRCDPISGHTALYWYRQSLGQGPEFLIYFQGTGAADDSGLPNDRFFAVRPEGSVSTLKIQRTERGDSAVYLCASSLYSGNTEAFFGQGTRLTVV.

The table lists this clone with a count of one. CDR3: CASSDREGGGYTF. CDR3 coding DNA: TGTGCCAGCAGTGATAGGGAGGGGGGCGGCTACACCTTC. The J gene is TRBJ1-2, the V gene TRBV6-1; D is possibly TRBD1 (6 bases). Trimming removed 3 bases from V and 8 bases from J, with 13 bases in between. Germline lookup yields CDR1 MNHNS and CDR2 SASEGT. This CDR3 contains 13 residues.

This clone was recorded a few times. The chain combines TRBV10-3 with TRBJ1-4, with TRBD1 matching 8 bases. The CDR3 sequence is 15 residues long. Germline assignment: CDR1 ENHRY and CDR2 SYGVKD. With 4 bases clipped from V and 8 bases from J, the junction kept 9 bases outside the gene matches. CDR3 DNA: TGTGCCATCAGTGCTTGGACAGGGACCAACGAAAAACTGTTTTTT. This translates into CAISAWTGTNEKLFF.

The genes are TRBV4-3 and TRBJ2-1; 15 positions match TRBD2. Germline V gives CDR1 LGHNA, CDR2 YSLEER. After removal of 4 bases from V and 7 bases from J, the junction contained 11 bases not matched to a gene. The length of the CDR3 is 18 residues. The CDR3 DNA sequence: TGCGCCAGCAGCCTGTATGGACTAGCGGGGGGGCAACGGAATGAGCAGTTCTTC. Translation: CASSLYGLAGGQRNEQFF.

The chain joins TRBV7-2 to TRBJ2-1; TRBD2 agrees at 7 bases. The CDR3 is 15 residues long. The ends lost 2 bases at V and 3 bases at J; junction bases unmatched: 4. Germline-derived CDR1 and CDR2 are SGHTA and FQGNSA. CDR3 protein: CASSLSREIYNEQFF. The CDR3 nucleotides are TGTGCCAGCAGCTTATCGCGGGAGATCTACAATGAGCAGTTCTTC. The full variable domain, its missing parts supplied by reference TRBV7-2 and TRBJ2-1, is GAGVSQSPSNKVTEKGKDVELRCDPISGHTALYWYRQSLGQGLEFLIYFQGNSAPDKSGLPSDRFSAERTGGSVSTLTIQRTQQEDSAVYLCASSLSREIYNEQFFGPGTRLTVL.

The chain uses TRBV5-1 and TRBJ2-1; 12 positions match TRBD1. With 3 bases clipped from V and 7 bases from J, the junction kept 2 bases outside the gene matches. This CDR3 contains 14 residues. From germline, CDR1 is SGHRS and CDR2 YFSETQ. In DNA form, the CDR3 reads TGCGCCAGCAGCTGGGGACAGGGGGCAAATGAGCAGTTCTTC. This codes for CASSWGQGANEQFF.

The rearrangement links TRBV7-2 to TRBJ2-1; D is perhaps TRBD2 (5 bases). V was clipped by 8 bases and J by 15 bases, with 17 bases between them. The germline V gene has CDR1 SGHTA and CDR2 FQGNSA. CDR3 size: 11 residues. The CDR3 region has the DNA TGTGCCAGCGCCACCGGGCCTCGGGGGTTCTTC. The encoded protein is CASATGPRGFF.

The genes are TRBV11-2 and TRBJ2-7; the match to TRBD2 covers 9 bases. There are 17 residues in the CDR3. V gave up 0 bases and J gave up 0 bases; unmatched junction bases: 6. Germline V gene lookup returns CDR1 SGHAT and CDR2 FQNNGV. The CDR3 region is CASSLDLAGKSSYEQYF. CDR3 coding DNA: TGTGCCAGCAGCTTAGACCTAGCGGGGAAGAGCTCCTACGAGCAGTACTTC.

Only a few counts were recorded for this clone. This chain joins TRBV7-2 and TRBJ1-1; unclear D gene. Trimming took 1 base from V and 6 from J, leaving 12 bases between them. CDR3 length: 14 amino acids. In germline, CDR1 is SGHTA, CDR2 FQGNSA. This CDR3 reads CASSLETLGAEAFF. CDR3 in DNA: TGTGCCAGCAGCTTAGAGACTTTAGGAGCTGAAGCTTTCTTT.

The chain links TRBV7-9 to TRBJ2-3, with TRBD2 matching over 10 bases. The ends lost 5 bases at V and 2 bases at J; junction bases unmatched: 10. CDR1 and CDR2 (germline): SEHNR, FQNEAQ (reference sequence). The CDR3 sequence is 17 residues long. The CDR3 nucleotides are TGTGCCAGCAGCCCTTCCCTAGCGGGGGTCAACACAGATACGCAGTATTTT. It codes for CASSPSLAGVNTDTQYF.

This chain connects TRBV2 to TRBJ1-1; 9 nucleotides align to TRBD1. Looked up from germline, CDR1 is SNHLY and CDR2 is FYNNEI. Trimming removed 7 bases from V and 0 bases from J; junction bases left unmatched: 3. The CDR3 sequence is 14 residues long. CDR3 in DNA: TGTGCCAGCACCCGGGACAGGGTGAACACTGAAGCTTTCTTT. Its translation: CASTRDRVNTEAFF.

The chain carries TRBV2 and TRBJ1-3; D gene ambiguous. Germline CDR1 SNHLY, CDR2 FYNNEI. Trimming pared 6 bases from V and 0 bases from J, leaving 6 bases between. The CDR3 has 13 amino acids. DNA of the CDR3: TGTGCCAGCAGCCGCTACTCTGGAAACACCATATATTTT. Encoded protein: CASSRYSGNTIYF.

The genes are TRBV5-1 and TRBJ2-3; a weak D match, TRBD2 (6 bases). Trimming pared 1 base from V and 3 bases from J, leaving 12 bases between. Per germline, CDR1 SGHRS and CDR2 YFSETQ. The CDR3 runs to 15 residues. The CDR3 region has the DNA TGCGCCAGCAGCTTGTATATAGCGGATACAGATACGCAGTATTTT. Translated, it gives CASSLYIADTDTQYF.

The rearrangement links TRBV5-6 to TRBJ1-5, with TRBD1 identical over 7 bases. CDR3 length equals 15 residues. The V and J ends lost 0 bases and 5 bases, in that order; junction bases with no gene match: 5. Per germline, CDR1 SGHDT and CDR2 YYEEEE. The CDR3 nucleotides read TGTGCCAGCAGCTTGGGGCACAGGGGTTATCAGCCCCAGCATTTT. This translates into CASSLGHRGYQPQHF.